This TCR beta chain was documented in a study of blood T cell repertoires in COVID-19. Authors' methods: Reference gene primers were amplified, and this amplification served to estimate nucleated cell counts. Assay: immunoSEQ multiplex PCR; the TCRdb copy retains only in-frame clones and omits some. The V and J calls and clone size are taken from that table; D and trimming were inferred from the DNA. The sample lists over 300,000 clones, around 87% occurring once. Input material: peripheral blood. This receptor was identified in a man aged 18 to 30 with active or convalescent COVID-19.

This CDR3 reads CASSSAGTINYGYTF. The CDR3 bases are TGTGCCAGCAGCTCCGCGGGCACAATTAACTATGGCTACACCTTC. The chain joins TRBV11-2 to TRBJ1-2; D remains unclear. Per the germline V gene, CDR1 is SGHAT and CDR2 is FQNNGV. The V end lost 4 bases, the J end lost 1 base, and 13 bases lay between the germline ends. This CDR3 spans 15 amino acids.